The present TCR beta chain was sequenced within a study of T cell responses to AZD1222 COVID-19 vaccine. General study points: Vaccine-associated CD4 TCRs ranged over spike, dominating at 160-218 and 743-854. Repertoires were obtained solely post-peak T cell response. Among the donors, most were white British and more were female, and clonal diversity was possibly underestimated. It was only six AZD1222 recipients who were seropositive at baseline.

Germline V gene data show CDR1 as LNHDA and CDR2 as SQIVND (reference sequence). This CDR3 comprises 16 residues. V lost 1 base and J lost 6; bases outside the gene matches: 8. A remark on this clone: Its antigen remains unknown.

Sequencing was performed with immunoSEQ multiplex PCR; in TCRdb, only in-frame clones are kept and a portion is missing. In the table there are roughly 140,000 clones, approximately 90% of which are singletons. V and J are TRBV19 and TRBJ1-5, with TRBD1 matching over 8 bases. Specimen: peripheral blood, collected 28 days after the second AZD1222 dose. The clonotype comes from an adult who received the AZD1222 COVID-19 vaccine. The CDR3 coding sequence is TGTGCCAGTAGTATAGGAAGCAGGGGGCACGGTCAGCCCCAGCATTTT. The encoded protein is CASSIGSRGHGQPQHF.